A selection of T cell receptor beta chains follows, all from one sample in a study of CD8 T cells in Susac syndrome. TCRdb ran MiXCR on the immunoSEQ multiplex PCR reads and lists one entry per CDR3 protein. In the table there are some 140,000 distinct CDR3 sequences, around 93% of which are singletons. Sequencing was carried out using CD8+ T cells from PBMCs. These receptor sequences come from a human donor with Susac syndrome. CDR3s include the opening cysteine and the closing phenylalanine or tryptophan. Fields, in order: clone size, J gene, D gene, V gene, CDR3 protein, CDR3 DNA. A D gene is named only where the DNA matches it firmly. Clone sizes are given selectively: once, few, many, or a class where the clone is expanded.

abundance: .; j_gene: TRBJ2-7; d_gene: .; v_gene: TRBV5-1; CDR3aa: CASSLEHLYEQYF; CDR3nt: TGCGCCAGCAGCTTGGAACACCTCTACGAGCAGTACTTC
abundance: .; j_gene: TRBJ1-2; d_gene: .; v_gene: TRBV6-5; CDR3aa: CASSQDYYGYTF; CDR3nt: TGTGCCAGCAGTCAAGATTACTATGGCTACACCTTC
abundance: .; j_gene: TRBJ1-5; d_gene: .; v_gene: TRBV19; CDR3aa: CASSMVQDVNQPQHF; CDR3nt: TGTGCCAGTAGTATGGTCCAGGACGTCAATCAGCCCCAGCATTTT
abundance: once; j_gene: TRBJ2-1; d_gene: .; v_gene: TRBV11-3; CDR3aa: CASSPEASSNEQFF; CDR3nt: TGTGCCAGCAGCCCAGAGGCTAGTTCCAATGAGCAGTTCTTC
abundance: .; j_gene: TRBJ2-5; d_gene: TRBD1; v_gene: TRBV5-4; CDR3aa: CASSLTGNLETQYF; CDR3nt: TGTGCCAGCAGCCTGACAGGGAATTTGGAGACCCAGTACTTC
abundance: .; j_gene: TRBJ2-6; d_gene: .; v_gene: TRBV4-1; CDR3aa: CASSPLSSGANVLTF; CDR3nt: TGCGCCAGCAGCCCACTGTCCTCTGGGGCCAACGTCCTGACTTTC
abundance: .; j_gene: TRBJ1-4; d_gene: .; v_gene: TRBV13; CDR3aa: CASSFHPGGGEEKLFF; CDR3nt: TGTGCCAGCAGCTTTCATCCAGGAGGAGGGGAGGAAAAACTGTTTTTT
abundance: .; j_gene: TRBJ2-7; d_gene: TRBD2; v_gene: TRBV7-9; CDR3aa: CASSRPGLAAYEQYF; CDR3nt: TGTGCCAGCAGTCGTCCCGGACTAGCGGCTTACGAGCAGTACTTC
abundance: .; j_gene: TRBJ2-1; d_gene: .; v_gene: TRBV29-1; CDR3aa: CSVEGAGNPYNEQFF; CDR3nt: TGCAGCGTTGAAGGGGCAGGGAATCCCTACAATGAGCAGTTCTTC
abundance: .; j_gene: TRBJ1-5; d_gene: .; v_gene: TRBV27; CDR3aa: CASSGPGGRGNQPQHF; CDR3nt: TGTGCCAGCAGTGGGCCCGGTGGGAGGGGGAATCAGCCCCAGCATTTT
abundance: .; j_gene: TRBJ1-1; d_gene: .; v_gene: TRBV5-1; CDR3aa: CASSLVSQNTEAFF; CDR3nt: TGCGCCAGCAGCTTGGTTTCACAGAACACTGAAGCTTTCTTT
abundance: .; j_gene: TRBJ2-1; d_gene: .; v_gene: TRBV24-1; CDR3aa: CATSDRRDNEQFF; CDR3nt: TGTGCCACCAGTGATAGGCGGGACAATGAGCAGTTCTTC
abundance: .; j_gene: TRBJ2-2; d_gene: .; v_gene: TRBV11-2; CDR3aa: CASSSSGGELFF; CDR3nt: TGTGCCAGCAGCTCCAGCGGCGGGGAGCTGTTTTTT
abundance: once; j_gene: TRBJ2-3; d_gene: .; v_gene: TRBV6-6; CDR3aa: CASSYGGEDTQYF; CDR3nt: TGTGCCAGCAGTTACGGTGGCGAAGATACGCAGTATTTT
abundance: .; j_gene: TRBJ2-5; d_gene: .; v_gene: TRBV4-1; CDR3aa: CASSQERNGRGLQYF; CDR3nt: TGCGCCAGCAGCCAAGAGCGGAACGGGCGGGGCCTCCAGTACTTC
abundance: .; j_gene: TRBJ2-5; d_gene: .; v_gene: TRBV7-8; CDR3aa: CASSLTLRLIQETQYF; CDR3nt: TGTGCCAGCAGCTTAACCCTACGACTGATCCAAGAGACCCAGTACTTC
abundance: .; j_gene: TRBJ2-7; d_gene: TRBD1; v_gene: TRBV29-1; CDR3aa: CSVGTGRSYEQYF; CDR3nt: TGCAGCGTGGGGACAGGCCGCTCCTACGAGCAGTACTTC
abundance: .; j_gene: TRBJ2-7; d_gene: TRBD1; v_gene: TRBV4-1; CDR3aa: CASSHAPGTGPYEQYF; CDR3nt: TGCGCCAGCAGCCATGCACCAGGGACAGGTCCCTACGAGCAGTACTTC
abundance: .; j_gene: TRBJ2-1; d_gene: TRBD2; v_gene: TRBV28; CDR3aa: CASRLLAGVLGEQFF; CDR3nt: TGTGCCAGCAGACTACTAGCGGGAGTTTTAGGGGAGCAGTTCTTC
abundance: once; j_gene: TRBJ2-3; d_gene: .; v_gene: TRBV7-2; CDR3aa: CASSSLLADTQYF; CDR3nt: TGTGCCAGCAGCTCCCTCCTCGCAGATACGCAGTATTTT
abundance: .; j_gene: TRBJ2-2; d_gene: .; v_gene: TRBV6-5; CDR3aa: CASSYPLGGELFF; CDR3nt: TGTGCCAGCAGTTACCCACTGGGTGGGGAGCTGTTTTTT
abundance: .; j_gene: TRBJ2-1; d_gene: .; v_gene: TRBV7-7; CDR3aa: CASSRDAGEQFF; CDR3nt: TGTGCTAGCAGCCGGGACGCGGGGGAGCAGTTCTTC
abundance: .; j_gene: TRBJ2-1; d_gene: TRBD2; v_gene: TRBV15; CDR3aa: CATPLTGTSEDEQFF; CDR3nt: TGTGCCACCCCCTTGACCGGGACTAGCGAAGATGAGCAGTTCTTC
abundance: .; j_gene: TRBJ1-2; d_gene: .; v_gene: TRBV5-4; CDR3aa: CASSLEIRPDPNYGYTF; CDR3nt: TGTGCCAGCAGCTTGGAGATCCGACCGGATCCCAACTATGGCTACACCTTC
abundance: .; j_gene: TRBJ1-1; d_gene: .; v_gene: TRBV12-3/TRBV12-4; CDR3aa: CASLSTGTEAFF; CDR3nt: TGTGCCAGCCTTAGTACGGGTACTGAAGCTTTCTTT
abundance: .; j_gene: TRBJ1-1; d_gene: .; v_gene: TRBV5-1; CDR3aa: CASRDGEGNTEAFF; CDR3nt: TGCGCCAGCAGGGACGGGGAAGGAAATACTGAAGCTTTCTTT
abundance: .; j_gene: TRBJ1-2; d_gene: TRBD1; v_gene: TRBV5-1; CDR3aa: CASSPAGTDYGYTF; CDR3nt: TGCGCCAGCAGCCCGGCCGGGACAGACTATGGCTACACCTTC
abundance: .; j_gene: TRBJ2-7; d_gene: .; v_gene: TRBV29-1; CDR3aa: CSVEDFGSSYEQYF; CDR3nt: TGCAGCGTTGAAGATTTTGGGTCTTCCTACGAGCAGTACTTC